These 18 T cell receptor beta chains were all obtained from the same sample, sequenced in a study of shared clonotypes between healthy human individuals. The data were produced by immunoSEQ multiplex PCR, yet TCRdb's version contains in-frame clones alone and is incomplete. Of about 2.4 million clones detected, approximately 93% appear once; the ten largest clones hold roughly 0.39%. Source material: naive CD4+ T cells from PBMCs. Subset noted: CD45RA+ positively selected. The receptors were sampled from a man aged 18 to 35 in good health. Some clones in this sample may be carry-over from other donors' samples.

V is TRBV2 and J is TRBJ1-4; a weak D match, TRBD1 (6 bases). The CDR3 spans 13 residues. Looked up from germline, CDR1 is SNHLY and CDR2 is FYNNEI. Trimming stripped 8 bases from V and 7 bases from J, with 14 bases between. The CDR3 nucleotides read TGTGCCAGCGGGGGCCAGGGTGTTGAAAAACTGTTTTTT. As protein: CASGGQGVEKLFF.

The gene calls are TRBV5-1 and TRBJ1-3; D remains unclear. V shed 4 bases and J shed 2 bases, with 10 bases lying between them. Germline CDR1 and CDR2: SGHRS and YFSETQ. The CDR3 extends over 14 amino acids. DNA for the CDR3: TGCGCCAGCAGCCAACCGGCGCCTGGAAACACCATATATTTT. This encodes CASSQPAPGNTIYF.

This chain connects TRBV10-3 to TRBJ2-1, with TRBD2 matching over 11 bases. This CDR3 is 14 amino acids long. The junction had 10 bases not matched to a gene; V was cut back by 10 bases and J by 8 bases. Germline values: CDR1 ENHRY, CDR2 SYGVKD. The CDR3 protein is CATGRVAGGDEQFF. The CDR3 nucleotides read TGTGCCACCGGGCGGGTAGCGGGAGGGGATGAGCAGTTCTTC.

CDR3 sequence reads: CASSQLLRATLQETQYF. CDR3 bases: TGCGCCAGCAGCCAGTTACTCCGGGCGACGCTCCAAGAGACCCAGTACTTC. The V and J genes are TRBV4-1 and TRBJ2-5; D is undetermined. The ends were cut back, 3 bases at V and 1 base at J, with 18 bases in the middle. This CDR3 is built from 17 residues. Germline assignment: CDR1 MGHRA and CDR2 YSYEKL.

This rearrangement joins TRBV5-1 to TRBJ1-1, with D possibly TRBD1 on 6 matching bases. Trimming shortened V by 4 bases and J by 1 base, and 14 bases separated the two germline ends. The CDR3 consists of 15 residues. Germline V gene sequence: CDR1 SGHRS, CDR2 YFSETQ. The CDR3 nucleotides are TGCGCCAGCAGCCAGATCGGGACACCGAACACTGAAGCTTTCTTT. As protein: CASSQIGTPNTEAFF.

On this clone: Other nucleotide sequences in the sample specify the same CDR3. V gene TRBV7-2 combines with J gene TRBJ1-3, with D unclear. V was clipped by 5 bases and J by 0 bases, with 8 bases between them. The CDR3 spans 14 residues. The germline V gene has CDR1 SGHTA and CDR2 FQGNSA. Here the CDR3 DNA reads TGTGCCAGCAGCCCTGGGATCTCTGGAAACACCATATATTTT. Protein: CASSPGISGNTIYF.

A note on this clone: Other DNA sequences from this sample encode an identical CDR3 as well. The rearrangement links TRBV5-4 to TRBJ2-5, with D possibly TRBD1 on 6 matching bases. The CDR3 has 13 residues. The V end lost 4 bases, the J end lost 4 bases, and 11 bases lay between the germline ends. Germline CDR1 and CDR2: SGHNT and YYREEE (reference sequence). The DNA of the CDR3 is TGTGCCAGCAGCCTAAGAGGGGGAGAGACCCAGTACTTC. This sequence encodes CASSLRGGETQYF.

Concerning this clone: The same CDR3 is also encoded by other DNA sequences in this sample. The chain is built from TRBV30 and TRBJ2-7; 7 bases agree with TRBD1. This CDR3 is 13 amino acids long. Trimming cost V 3 bases and J 2 bases; bases outside gene matches: 4. CDR1 and CDR2 from the germline V gene are GTSNPN and SVGIG (reference sequence). The CDR3 nucleotides are TGTGCCTGGAGAAGACAGGGACCCTACGAGCAGTACTTC. As protein: CAWRRQGPYEQYF.

This chain joins TRBV28 and TRBJ2-7; 8 bases match TRBD2. The CDR3 length is 16 residues. Germline V gives CDR1 MDHEN, CDR2 SYDVKM. The trim removed 4 bases at V and 3 bases at J, leaving 11 bases unmatched. The CDR3 protein is CASSSPAAGLGYEQYF. The CDR3 nucleotides read TGTGCCAGCAGTTCACCCGCCGCGGGACTAGGCTACGAGCAGTACTTC. Complete variable domain (other parts from reference TRBV28 and TRBJ2-7): DVKVTQSSRYLVKRTGEKVFLECVQDMDHENMFWYRQDPGLGLRLIYFSYDVKMKEKGDIPEGYSVSREKKERFSLILESASTNQTSMYLCASSSPAAGLGYEQYFGPGTRLTVT.

This rearrangement joins TRBV18 to TRBJ1-2; D is possibly TRBD1 (6 bases). Per germline, CDR1 KGHSH and CDR2 LQKENI. Between the trimmed V and J ends, which lost 8 bases and 0 bases, there was a span of 25 bases. The CDR3 contains 18 residues. CDR3 in DNA: TGTGCCAGCCAGCTCACCGGGGGGACAAATTTGGCTAACTATGGCTACACCTTC. Its protein product is CASQLTGGTNLANYGYTF.

This chain joins TRBV28 and TRBJ2-7; a weak D match, TRBD2 (6 bases). Germline-derived CDR1 and CDR2 are MDHEN and SYDVKM. The CDR3 sequence is 13 residues long. V was shortened by 6 bases and J by 3 bases, with 12 bases between the two germline ends. CDR3 coding DNA: TGTGCCAGCAGGGCAGGAGGGTTCTACGAGCAGTACTTC. This codes for CASRAGGFYEQYF.

The rearrangement uses TRBV9 and TRBJ1-3; weak D call: TRBD1 (6 bases). Trimming stripped 3 bases from V and 4 bases from J, with 14 bases between. The CDR3 contains 15 residues. Looked up from germline, CDR1 is SGDLS and CDR2 is YYNGEE. CDR3 bases: TGTGCCAGCAGCGAGGGGGGTTTTTCGGGAAACACCATATATTTT. It specifies CASSEGGFSGNTIYF.

V usage is TRBV7-3 and J usage is TRBJ2-5; TRBD2 is a possible D gene (6 bases). Trimming left V 1 base short and J 5 bases short, with 20 bases between. Germline CDR1 reads SGHTA; CDR2 reads FQGTGA. The CDR3 contains 17 residues. CDR3 sequence reads: CASSLRLPGVSGETQYF. The CDR3 DNA reads TGTGCCAGCAGCTTAAGGCTGCCGGGGGTTTCGGGGGAGACCCAGTACTTC.

The rearrangement joins TRBV2 to TRBJ2-7, with D perhaps matching TRBD2 (6 bases). The V and J ends lost 6 bases and 2 bases respectively, with 14 bases between them. The CDR3 is 14 residues long. Germline V gene data show CDR1 as SNHLY and CDR2 as FYNNEI. The CDR3 nucleotides read TGTGCCAGCAGCTACGGGAGAAGGACCTACGAGCAGTACTTC. This gives the protein CASSYGRRTYEQYF. Full variable domain (rest looked up from reference TRBV2 and TRBJ2-7): EPEVTQTPSHQVTQMGQEVILRCVPISNHLYFYWYRQILGQKVEFLVSFYNNEISEKSEIFDDQFSVERPDGSNFTLKIRSTKLEDSAMYFCASSYGRRTYEQYFGPGTRLTVT.

To note about this clone: Other nucleotide sequences from this sample produce the same CDR3. V is TRBV11-2 and J is TRBJ1-6, with D unclear. This CDR3 region has 14 residues. Germline CDR1 SGHAT, CDR2 FQNNGV. V was shortened by 0 bases and J by 10 bases, with 10 bases between the two germline ends. Here the CDR3 DNA reads TGTGCCAGCAGCTTAGATCGGGGTAGATCACCCCTCCACTTT. Translating gives CASSLDRGRSPLHF.

J is TRBJ2-1 and V is TRBV9; a possible D gene is TRBD2 (6 bases). The CDR3 consists of 13 residues. The V gene lost 7 bases and the J gene lost 0 bases, with 8 bases spanning the gap. Germline CDR1 SGDLS, CDR2 YYNGEE. The CDR3 loop reads CASGGNSYNEQFF. CDR3 nucleotides: TGTGCCAGCGGCGGGAACTCCTACAATGAGCAGTTCTTC. Variable domain in full (rest from reference TRBV9 and TRBJ2-1): DSGVTQTPKHLITATGQRVTLRCSPRSGDLSVYWYQQSLDQGLQFLIQYYNGEERAKGNILERFSAQQFPDLHSELNLSSLELGDSALYFCASGGNSYNEQFFGPGTRLTVL.

V usage is TRBV5-1 and J usage is TRBJ2-3, with 9 bases that match TRBD2. The V segment lost 4 bases and the J segment 1 base; nucleotides outside the gene matches: 7. The CDR3 has 16 amino acids. CDR1 and CDR2 (germline): SGHRS, YFSETQ. This CDR3 is CASSLPAGGGTDTQYF. The CDR3 DNA follows: TGCGCCAGCAGCCTTCCAGCGGGGGGTGGCACAGATACGCAGTATTTT.

The V and J genes are TRBV2 and TRBJ2-4; D is ambiguous. V lost 10 bases and J lost 6, with 16 bases in between. Germline V gene data show CDR1 as SNHLY and CDR2 as FYNNEI. This CDR3 comprises 13 residues. The CDR3 DNA reads TGTGCCACCACTTGGGAATGGGGAAACATTCAGTACTTC. Translation: CATTWEWGNIQYF.